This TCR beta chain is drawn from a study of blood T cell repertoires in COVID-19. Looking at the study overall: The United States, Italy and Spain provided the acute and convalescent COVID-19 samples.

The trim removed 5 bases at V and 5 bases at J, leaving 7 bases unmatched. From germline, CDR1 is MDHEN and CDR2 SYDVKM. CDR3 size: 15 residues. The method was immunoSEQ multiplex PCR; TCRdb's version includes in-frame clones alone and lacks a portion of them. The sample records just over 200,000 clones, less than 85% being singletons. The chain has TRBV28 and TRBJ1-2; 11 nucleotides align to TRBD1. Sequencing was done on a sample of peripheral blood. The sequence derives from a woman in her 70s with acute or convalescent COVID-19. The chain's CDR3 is CASSAGTGGRYGYTF. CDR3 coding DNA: TGTGCCAGCAGTGCCGGGACAGGGGGTCGGTATGGCTACACCTTC.